The next 18 T cell receptor beta chains were all read from a single sample in a study of control samples from healthy donors and cancer patients. Sequencing was performed with immunoSEQ multiplex PCR; in TCRdb, only in-frame clones are kept and a portion is missing. This sample has roughly 130,000 clones, with approximately 89% found just once. Source material: blood. These receptors were collected from a man aged 18 to 29 in good health.

CDR3 sequence (DNA): TGTGCCAGCAGCCAAGAGGTTGCGGAAGAGACCCAGTACTTC. As protein: CASSQEVAEETQYF. J is TRBJ2-5 and V is TRBV3-1 (or the pseudogene TRBV3-2), with D unresolved. Germline V CDR1 and CDR2: LGHDT, YNNKEL (reference sequence). This CDR3 contains 14 residues. The V and J ends lost 0 bases and 3 bases respectively, with 8 bases between them.

The rearrangement uses TRBV2 and TRBJ2-2; 8 bases align to TRBD1. Germline values: CDR1 SNHLY, CDR2 FYNNEI. V lost 2 bases to trimming and J lost 4 bases; unmatched junction nucleotides: 6. CDR3 length: 16 residues. CDR3 coding DNA: TGTGCCAGCAGTGAAAGGGGGACAGGACTCACCGGGGAGCTGTTTTTT. Protein product: CASSERGTGLTGELFF.

This clone has a single count. The chain couples TRBV11-2 to TRBJ2-7; no definite D call. Trimming shortened V by 5 bases and J by 2 bases, and 13 bases separated the two germline ends. The germline V gene encodes CDR1 SGHAT and CDR2 FQNNGV. This CDR3 has 14 residues. The CDR3 nucleotides are TGTGCCAGCAGCCCAACGCTCCGGACCTACGAGCAGTACTTC. It is translated as CASSPTLRTYEQYF.

In DNA form, the CDR3 reads TGTGCCAGCAGTTTATCAGGGGCGGTAGGCTACACCTTC. This translates into CASSLSGAVGYTF. The chain recombines TRBV27 with TRBJ1-2; D is perhaps TRBD1 (5 bases). This CDR3 is 13 amino acids long. Germline lookup yields CDR1 MNHEY and CDR2 SMNVEV (reference sequence). Trimming removed 0 bases at V and 8 bases at J, with 10 bases between.

This chain links TRBV25-1 with TRBJ2-1; D is perhaps TRBD2 (6 bases). The germline V and J ends were trimmed by 5 bases and 4 bases, with 9 bases remaining between them. Looked up from germline, CDR1 is MGHDK and CDR2 is SYGVNS. This CDR3 is 13 amino acids long. The CDR3 nucleotides read TGTGCCAGCAGTCGGGGAGGTTACAATGAGCAGTTCTTC. It codes for CASSRGGYNEQFF.

The CDR3 region has the DNA TGTGCCAGCAGCCAAGTGCTGATAAGCTCTGGGGCCAACGTCCTGACTTTC. It yields the protein CASSQVLISSGANVLTF. This chain joins TRBV3-1 (or the pseudogene TRBV3-2) and TRBJ2-6; D remains ambiguous. The germline V and J ends were trimmed by 1 base and 0 bases, with 10 bases remaining between them. The CDR3 is 17 amino acids. Germline values: CDR1 LGHDT, CDR2 YNNKEL (reference sequence).

J is TRBJ2-5 and V is TRBV25-1; D perhaps matches TRBD1 (6 bases). The CDR3 extends over 13 amino acids. Germline CDR1 MGHDK, CDR2 SYGVNS. V lost 7 bases and J lost 5, with 14 bases in between. The CDR3 sequence is CASTKGGSETQYF. The CDR3 coding sequence is TGTGCCAGCACCAAAGGGGGTTCGGAGACCCAGTACTTC. Supplemented by reference TRBV25-1 and TRBJ2-5, the full variable domain reads EADIYQTPRYLVIGTGKKITLECSQTMGHDKMYWYQQDPGMELHLIHYSYGVNSTEKGDLSSESTVSRIRTEHFPLTLESARPSHTSQYLCASTKGGSETQYFGPGTRLLVL.

V and J are TRBV5-1 and TRBJ2-7, with 7 bases identical to TRBD1. Germline CDR1 and CDR2: SGHRS and YFSETQ. The CDR3 totals 15 residues. Trimming cost V 5 bases and J 5 bases; bases outside gene matches: 13. CDR3 bases: TGCGCCAGCAGACGGACAGGCTCCCCAACCCACGAGCAGTACTTC. Its translation is CASRRTGSPTHEQYF.

In its sample, this clone was seen once. The V call is TRBV6-5, the J call TRBJ2-3; D may be TRBD2 (6 bases). This CDR3 region has 15 residues. V lost 6 bases and J lost 0, with 13 bases in between. CDR1 and CDR2 (germline): MNHEY, SVGAGI. The CDR3, as DNA: TGTGCCAGCAGATTGCGCGGGGAGAGCACAGATACGCAGTATTTT. This codes for CASRLRGESTDTQYF.

The rearrangement uses TRBV7-3 and TRBJ1-6; D is uncertain. Looked up from germline, CDR1 is SGHTA and CDR2 is FQGTGA. The CDR3 runs to 14 residues. Trimming took off 2 bases at V and 10 bases at J, with 12 bases between the two ends. CDR3 sequence: CASSLGLAGSPLHF. CDR3 DNA sequence: TGTGCCAGCAGCTTAGGGCTGGCGGGCTCACCCCTCCACTTT.

The V call is TRBV7-2, the J call TRBJ2-3, with TRBD2 matching 7 bases. The V and J ends lost 1 base and 2 bases, in that order; junction bases with no gene match: 0. The CDR3 runs to 14 residues. Germline loops: CDR1 SGHTA, CDR2 FQGNSA. The CDR3 DNA sequence: TGTGCCAGCAGCTTAGGGGACTACACAGATACGCAGTATTTT. It specifies CASSLGDYTDTQYF. Drawing the rest from reference TRBV7-2 and TRBJ2-3, the complete variable domain is GAGVSQSPSNKVTEKGKDVELRCDPISGHTALYWYRQSLGQGLEFLIYFQGNSAPDKSGLPSDRFSAERTGGSVSTLTIQRTQQEDSAVYLCASSLGDYTDTQYFGPGTRLTVL.

The chain combines TRBV2 with TRBJ1-1; D uncertain. Trimming shortened V by 7 bases and J by 4 bases, and 19 bases separated the two germline ends. CDR1 and CDR2 from the germline V gene are SNHLY and FYNNEI. The CDR3 is made up of 15 amino acids. The CDR3 bases are TGTGCCAGCACCGACCGTCGGGTTAGAGGCACTGAAGCTTTCTTT. It yields the protein CASTDRRVRGTEAFF.

This chain joins TRBV15 and TRBJ1-1, with 8 positions matching TRBD1. V lost 5 bases and J lost 4; bases outside the gene matches: 6. Germline values: CDR1 LNHNV, CDR2 YYDKDF (reference sequence). This CDR3 is 14 amino acids long. This CDR3 reads CATSSQGASTEAFF. CDR3 nucleotides: TGTGCCACCAGCTCCCAGGGGGCTAGCACTGAAGCTTTCTTT.

This clone was recorded only once. This chain connects TRBV19 to TRBJ1-5; D gene unclear. CDR1 and CDR2 (germline): LNHDA, SQIVND (reference sequence). The V and J ends lost 3 bases and 2 bases respectively, with 14 bases between them. The CDR3 has 16 residues. CDR3 protein: CASSIRWREGNQPQHF. In nucleotides, the CDR3 is TGTGCCAGTAGTATCAGGTGGAGGGAAGGCAATCAGCCCCAGCATTTT. Full variable domain (remainder filled in from reference TRBV19 and TRBJ1-5): DGGITQSPKYLFRKEGQNVTLSCEQNLNHDAMYWYRQDPGQGLRLIYYSQIVNDFQKGDIAEGYSVSREKKESFPLTVTSAQKNPTAFYLCASSIRWREGNQPQHFGDGTRLSIL.

The chain is built from TRBV10-2 and TRBJ1-3, with unresolved D. V was clipped by 7 bases and J by 0 bases, with 7 bases between them. The CDR3 is 13 amino acids. Germline CDR1 and CDR2: WSHSY and SAAADI. This chain's CDR3 is CASKSSSGNTIYF. The CDR3 DNA reads TGCGCCAGCAAATCCAGCTCTGGAAACACCATATATTTT.

The rearrangement links TRBV30 to TRBJ1-5; 7 positions match TRBD1. Germline CDR1 reads GTSNPN; CDR2 reads SVGIG (reference sequence). V gave up 5 bases and J gave up 1 base; unmatched junction bases: 2. This CDR3 has 13 amino acids. The CDR3 DNA follows: TGTGCCTGGCAGGGGGGAAGCAATCAGCCCCAGCATTTT. Protein product: CAWQGGSNQPQHF.

The CDR3 sequence: CARASGFSGNTIYF. The CDR3 DNA reads as TGTGCCCGCGCTTCAGGATTCTCTGGAAACACCATATATTTT. The chain has TRBV30 and TRBJ1-3; D uncertain. Germline V gene data show CDR1 as GTSNPN and CDR2 as SVGIG (reference sequence). V shed 8 bases and J shed 0 bases, with 14 bases lying between them. The CDR3 loop spans 14 amino acids.

The chain links TRBV7-9 to TRBJ2-4; TRBD2 might be the D (6 bases). Germline V gene data show CDR1 as SEHNR and CDR2 as FQNEAQ (reference sequence). V shed 5 bases and J shed 2 bases, with 19 bases lying between them. The CDR3 covers 17 residues. The CDR3 protein is CASSHSKTSNSKNIQYF. The CDR3 nucleotides are TGTGCCAGCAGCCACAGCAAGACTAGTAACTCCAAAAACATTCAGTACTTC.